This TCR beta chain was obtained from a study of blood T cell repertoires in COVID-19. On the study more broadly: The study drew acute and convalescent COVID-19 samples from the United States, Italy and Spain. T cells, B-cell-depleted T cells, or PBMCs supplied cDNA or gDNA.

Trimming took 4 bases from V and 6 from J, leaving 13 bases between them. Germline loops: CDR1 SGHDT, CDR2 YYEEEE. The CDR3 loop spans 13 amino acids. Authors' methods: Amplifying reference gene primers gave estimates of nucleated cell counts. Assay: immunoSEQ multiplex PCR; the TCRdb copy retains only in-frame clones and omits some. Clone size and V and J calls were adopted from that table, with D and trimming inferred from the DNA. The sample holds 390,000 or so clones; roughly 89% are singletons and the top ten take almost 1.5%. Source material: peripheral blood. The V and J genes are TRBV5-6 and TRBJ1-2; D unresolved. This TCR was sampled from a young woman with active or convalescent COVID-19. CDR3 region: CASSAAVEDGYTF. CDR3 DNA: TGTGCCAGCAGCGCAGCGGTTGAGGATGGCTACACCTTC.